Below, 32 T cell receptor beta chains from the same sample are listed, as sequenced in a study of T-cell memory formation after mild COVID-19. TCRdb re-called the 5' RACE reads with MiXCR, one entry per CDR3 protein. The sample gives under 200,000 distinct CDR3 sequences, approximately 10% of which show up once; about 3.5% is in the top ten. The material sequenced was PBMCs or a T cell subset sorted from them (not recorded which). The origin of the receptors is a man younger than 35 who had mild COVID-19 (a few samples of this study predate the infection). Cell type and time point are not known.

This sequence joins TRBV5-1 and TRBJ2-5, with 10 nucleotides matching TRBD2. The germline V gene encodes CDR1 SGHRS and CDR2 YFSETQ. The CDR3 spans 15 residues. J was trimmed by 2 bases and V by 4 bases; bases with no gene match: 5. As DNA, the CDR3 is TGCGCCAGCAGCCGTTGGACTAGCGGACAAGAGACCCAGTACTTC. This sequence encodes CASSRWTSGQETQYF.

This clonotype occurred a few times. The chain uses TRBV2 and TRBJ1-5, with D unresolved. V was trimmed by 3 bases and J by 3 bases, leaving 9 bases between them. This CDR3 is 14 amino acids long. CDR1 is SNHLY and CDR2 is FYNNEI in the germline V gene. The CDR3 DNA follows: TGTGCCAGCAGTGAGGTCTCCACCAATCAGCCCCAGCATTTT. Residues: CASSEVSTNQPQHF.

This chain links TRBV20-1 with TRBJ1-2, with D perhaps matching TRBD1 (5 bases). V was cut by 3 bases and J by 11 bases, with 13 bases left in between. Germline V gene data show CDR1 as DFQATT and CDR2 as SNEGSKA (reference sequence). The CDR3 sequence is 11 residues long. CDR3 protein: CSASSGGRYTF. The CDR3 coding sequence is TGCAGTGCTAGTTCTGGGGGTCGGTACACCTTC.

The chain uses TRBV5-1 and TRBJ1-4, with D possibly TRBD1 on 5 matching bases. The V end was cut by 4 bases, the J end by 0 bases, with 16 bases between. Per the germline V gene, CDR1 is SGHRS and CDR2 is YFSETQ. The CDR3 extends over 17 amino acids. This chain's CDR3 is CASSKYVGDATNEKLFF. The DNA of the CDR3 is TGCGCCAGCAGCAAATATGTAGGGGATGCAACTAATGAAAAACTGTTTTTT.

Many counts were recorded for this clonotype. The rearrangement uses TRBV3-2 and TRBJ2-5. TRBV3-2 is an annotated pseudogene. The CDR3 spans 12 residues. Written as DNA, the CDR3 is TGTGCCAGCAGCCTTGATTTCGAGACCCAGTACTTC. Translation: CASSLDFETQYF.

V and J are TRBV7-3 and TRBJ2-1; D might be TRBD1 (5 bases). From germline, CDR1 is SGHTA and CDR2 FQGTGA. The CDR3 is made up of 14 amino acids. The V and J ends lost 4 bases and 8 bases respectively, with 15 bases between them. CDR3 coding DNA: TGTGCCAGCAGCTCCCGGGCAGGGATCGATGAGCAGTTCTTC. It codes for CASSSRAGIDEQFF.

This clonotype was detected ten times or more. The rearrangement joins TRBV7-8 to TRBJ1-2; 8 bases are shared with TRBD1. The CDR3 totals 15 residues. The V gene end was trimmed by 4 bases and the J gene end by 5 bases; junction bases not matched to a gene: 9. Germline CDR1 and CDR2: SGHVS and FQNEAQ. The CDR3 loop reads CASSSAGTGHYGYTF. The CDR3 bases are TGTGCCAGCAGCTCCGCCGGGACAGGTCATTATGGCTACACCTTC.

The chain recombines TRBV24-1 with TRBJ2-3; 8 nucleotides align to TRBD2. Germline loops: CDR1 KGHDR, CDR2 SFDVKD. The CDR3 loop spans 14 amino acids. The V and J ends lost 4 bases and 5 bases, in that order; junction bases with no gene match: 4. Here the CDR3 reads CATSDRRGEDTQYF. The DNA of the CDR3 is TGTGCCACCAGTGACCGGCGGGGGGAAGATACGCAGTATTTT.

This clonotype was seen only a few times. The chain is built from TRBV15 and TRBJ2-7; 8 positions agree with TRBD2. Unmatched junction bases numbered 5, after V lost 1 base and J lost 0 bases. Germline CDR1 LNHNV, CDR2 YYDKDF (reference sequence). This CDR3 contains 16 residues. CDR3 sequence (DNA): TGTGCCACCAGCAGAGCGAGGCGGGGGGCCTCCTACGAGCAGTACTTC. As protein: CATSRARRGASYEQYF.

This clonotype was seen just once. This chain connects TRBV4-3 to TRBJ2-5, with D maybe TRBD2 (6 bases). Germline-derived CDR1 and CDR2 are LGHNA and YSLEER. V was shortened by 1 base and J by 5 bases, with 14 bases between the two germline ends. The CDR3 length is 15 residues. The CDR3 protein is CASSQGAAGWETQYF. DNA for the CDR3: TGCGCCAGCAGCCAAGGGGCAGCGGGTTGGGAGACCCAGTACTTC.

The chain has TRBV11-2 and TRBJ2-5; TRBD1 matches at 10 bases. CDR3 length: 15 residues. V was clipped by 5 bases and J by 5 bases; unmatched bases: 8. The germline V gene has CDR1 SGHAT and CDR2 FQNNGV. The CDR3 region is CASSVGDRGRETQYF. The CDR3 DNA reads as TGTGCCAGCAGCGTAGGCGACAGGGGGCGGGAGACCCAGTACTTC.

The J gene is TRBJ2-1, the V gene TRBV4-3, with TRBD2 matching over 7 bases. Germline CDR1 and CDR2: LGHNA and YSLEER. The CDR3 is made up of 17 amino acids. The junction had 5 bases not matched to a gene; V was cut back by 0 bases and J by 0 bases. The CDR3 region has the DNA TGCGCCAGCAGCCAAGATTGGGGGGGGAACTCCTACAATGAGCAGTTCTTC. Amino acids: CASSQDWGGNSYNEQFF.

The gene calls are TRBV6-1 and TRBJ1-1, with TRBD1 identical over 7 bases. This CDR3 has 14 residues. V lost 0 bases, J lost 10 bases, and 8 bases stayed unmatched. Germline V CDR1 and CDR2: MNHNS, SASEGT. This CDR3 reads CASSEASLGGTAFF. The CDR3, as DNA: TGTGCCAGCAGTGAAGCCTCTTTAGGGGGCACAGCTTTCTTT.

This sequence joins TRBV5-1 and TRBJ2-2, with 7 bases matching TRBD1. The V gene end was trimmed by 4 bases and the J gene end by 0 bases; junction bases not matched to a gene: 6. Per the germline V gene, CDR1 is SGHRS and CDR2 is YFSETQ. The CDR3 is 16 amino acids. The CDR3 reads CASSQGTASNTGELFF. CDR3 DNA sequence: TGCGCCAGCAGCCAGGGGACAGCTTCGAACACCGGGGAGCTGTTTTTT.

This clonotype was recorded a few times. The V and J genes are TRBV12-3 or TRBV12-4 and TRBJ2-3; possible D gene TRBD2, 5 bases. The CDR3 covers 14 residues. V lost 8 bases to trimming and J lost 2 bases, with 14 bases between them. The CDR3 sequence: CASLLVESTDTQYF. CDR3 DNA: TGTGCCAGCCTACTAGTTGAGTCCACAGATACGCAGTATTTT.

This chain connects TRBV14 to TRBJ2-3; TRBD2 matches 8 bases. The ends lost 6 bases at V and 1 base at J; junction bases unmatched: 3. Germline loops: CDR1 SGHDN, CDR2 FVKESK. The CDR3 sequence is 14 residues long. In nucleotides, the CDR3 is TGTGCCAGCAGAAATAGCGGGGGCACAGATACGCAGTATTTT. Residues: CASRNSGGTDTQYF.

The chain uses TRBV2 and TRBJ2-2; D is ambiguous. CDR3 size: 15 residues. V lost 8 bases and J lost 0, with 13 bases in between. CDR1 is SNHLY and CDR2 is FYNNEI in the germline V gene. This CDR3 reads CASGPGGANTGELFF. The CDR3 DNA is TGTGCCAGCGGGCCGGGTGGGGCGAACACCGGGGAGCTGTTTTTT.

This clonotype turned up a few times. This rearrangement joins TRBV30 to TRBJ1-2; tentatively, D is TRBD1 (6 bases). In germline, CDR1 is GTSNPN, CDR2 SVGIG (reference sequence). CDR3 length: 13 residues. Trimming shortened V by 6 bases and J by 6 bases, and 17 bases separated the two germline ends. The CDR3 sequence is CACSRNRVDGYTF. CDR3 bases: TGTGCCTGTTCCCGGAACAGGGTTGATGGCTACACCTTC.

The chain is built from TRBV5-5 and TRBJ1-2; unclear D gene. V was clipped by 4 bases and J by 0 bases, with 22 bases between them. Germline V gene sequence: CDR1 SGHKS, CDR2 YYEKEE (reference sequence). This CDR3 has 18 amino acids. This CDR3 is CASSGPRSFSPSNYGYTF. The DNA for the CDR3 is TGTGCCAGCAGCGGGCCGCGGTCCTTCTCCCCCTCTAACTATGGCTACACCTTC. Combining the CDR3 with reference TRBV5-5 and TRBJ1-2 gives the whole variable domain DAGVTQSPTHLIKTRGQQVTLRCSPISGHKSVSWYQQVLGQGPQFIFQYYEKEERGRGNFPDRFSARQFPNYSSELNVNALLLGDSALYLCASSGPRSFSPSNYGYTFGSGTRLTVV.

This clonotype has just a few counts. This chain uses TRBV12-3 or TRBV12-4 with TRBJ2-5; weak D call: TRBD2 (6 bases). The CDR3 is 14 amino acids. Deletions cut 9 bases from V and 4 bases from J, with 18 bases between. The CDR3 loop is CASFAGTSPETQYF. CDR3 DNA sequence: TGTGCCAGTTTCGCCGGGACTTCTCCAGAGACCCAGTACTTC.

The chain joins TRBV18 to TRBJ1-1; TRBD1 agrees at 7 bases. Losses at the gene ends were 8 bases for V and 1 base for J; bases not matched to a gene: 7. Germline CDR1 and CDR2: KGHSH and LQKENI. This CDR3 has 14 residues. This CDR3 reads CASTQTGTNTEAFF. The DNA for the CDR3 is TGTGCCAGCACGCAGACAGGGACGAACACTGAAGCTTTCTTT. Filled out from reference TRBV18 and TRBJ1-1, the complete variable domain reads NAGVMQNPRHLVRRRGQEARLRCSPMKGHSHVYWYRQLPEEGLKFMVYLQKENIIDESGMPKERFSAEFPKEGPSILRIQQVVRGDSAAYFCASTQTGTNTEAFFGQGTRLTVV.

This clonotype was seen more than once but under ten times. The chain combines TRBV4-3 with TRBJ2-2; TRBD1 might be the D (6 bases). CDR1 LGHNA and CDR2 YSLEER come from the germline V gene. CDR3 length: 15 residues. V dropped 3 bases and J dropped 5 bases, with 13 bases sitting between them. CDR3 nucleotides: TGCGCCAGCAGCCAGCTGGGGGCTCGAACCGGGGAGCTGTTTTTT. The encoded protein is CASSQLGARTGELFF.

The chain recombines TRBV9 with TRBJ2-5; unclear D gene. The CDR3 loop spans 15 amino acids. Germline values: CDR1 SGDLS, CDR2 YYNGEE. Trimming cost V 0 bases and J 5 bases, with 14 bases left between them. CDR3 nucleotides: TGTGCCAGCAGCGTAGAAGCCTGGGGTTGGGAGACCCAGTACTTC. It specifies CASSVEAWGWETQYF. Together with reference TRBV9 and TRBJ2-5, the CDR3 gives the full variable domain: DSGVTQTPKHLITATGQRVTLRCSPRSGDLSVYWYQQSLDQGLQFLIQYYNGEERAKGNILERFSAQQFPDLHSELNLSSLELGDSALYFCASSVEAWGWETQYFGPGTRLLVL.

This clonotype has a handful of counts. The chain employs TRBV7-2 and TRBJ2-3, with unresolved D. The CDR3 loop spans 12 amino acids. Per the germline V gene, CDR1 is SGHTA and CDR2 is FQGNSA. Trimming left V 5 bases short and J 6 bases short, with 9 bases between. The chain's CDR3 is CASSPHRDTQYF. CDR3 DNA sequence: TGTGCCAGCAGCCCCCATCGGGATACGCAGTATTTT. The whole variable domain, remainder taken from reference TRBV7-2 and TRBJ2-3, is GAGVSQSPSNKVTEKGKDVELRCDPISGHTALYWYRQSLGQGLEFLIYFQGNSAPDKSGLPSDRFSAERTGGSVSTLTIQRTQQEDSAVYLCASSPHRDTQYFGPGTRLTVL.

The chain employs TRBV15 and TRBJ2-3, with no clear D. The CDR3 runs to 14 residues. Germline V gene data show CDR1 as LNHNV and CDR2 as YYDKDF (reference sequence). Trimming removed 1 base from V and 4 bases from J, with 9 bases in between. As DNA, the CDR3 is TGTGCCACCAGCAGAGGCACGGTCCCAGATACGCAGTATTTT. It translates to CATSRGTVPDTQYF.

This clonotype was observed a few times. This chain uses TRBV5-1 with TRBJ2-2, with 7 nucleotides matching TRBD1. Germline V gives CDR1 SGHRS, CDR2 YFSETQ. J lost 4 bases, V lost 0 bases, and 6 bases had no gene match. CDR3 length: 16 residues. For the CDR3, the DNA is TGCGCCAGCAGCTTGGTTGAGACAGGGAGCACCGGGGAGCTGTTTTTT. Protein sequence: CASSLVETGSTGELFF.

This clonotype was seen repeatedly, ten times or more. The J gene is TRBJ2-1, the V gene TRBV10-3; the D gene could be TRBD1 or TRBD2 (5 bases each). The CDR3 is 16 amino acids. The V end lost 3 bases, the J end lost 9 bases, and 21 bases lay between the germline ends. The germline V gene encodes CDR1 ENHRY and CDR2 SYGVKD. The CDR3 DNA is TGTGCCATCAGTGAAAGGTCCCCCCGTGAGGGGCTTGAGCAGTTCTTC. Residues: CAISERSPREGLEQFF.

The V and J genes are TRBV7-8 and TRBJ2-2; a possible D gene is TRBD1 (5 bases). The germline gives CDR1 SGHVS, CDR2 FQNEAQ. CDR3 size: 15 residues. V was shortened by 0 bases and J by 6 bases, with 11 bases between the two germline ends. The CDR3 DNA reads TGTGCCAGCAGCTTAGCGCTCAGGGTCCCCGGGGAGCTGTTTTTT. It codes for CASSLALRVPGELFF.

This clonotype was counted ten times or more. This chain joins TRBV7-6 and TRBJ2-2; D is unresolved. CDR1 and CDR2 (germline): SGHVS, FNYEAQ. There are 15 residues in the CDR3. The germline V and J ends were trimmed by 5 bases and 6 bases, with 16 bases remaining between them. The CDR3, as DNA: TGTGCCAGCAGCCAAAACGTACAAGGCGCCGGGGAGCTGTTTTTT. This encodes CASSQNVQGAGELFF.

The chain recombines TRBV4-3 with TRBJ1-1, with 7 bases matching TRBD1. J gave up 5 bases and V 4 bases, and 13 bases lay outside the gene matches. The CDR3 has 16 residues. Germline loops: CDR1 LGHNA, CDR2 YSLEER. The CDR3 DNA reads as TGCGCCAGCAGCCGACAAAGACAGGGCGGGGGGACTGAAGCTTTCTTT. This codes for CASSRQRQGGGTEAFF.

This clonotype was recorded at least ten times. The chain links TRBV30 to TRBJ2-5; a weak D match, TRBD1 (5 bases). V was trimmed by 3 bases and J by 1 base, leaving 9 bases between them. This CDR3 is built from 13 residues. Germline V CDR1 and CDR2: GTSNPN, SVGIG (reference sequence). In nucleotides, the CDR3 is TGTGCCTGGAGAGGGGCCTTCCAAGAGACCCAGTACTTC. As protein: CAWRGAFQETQYF.

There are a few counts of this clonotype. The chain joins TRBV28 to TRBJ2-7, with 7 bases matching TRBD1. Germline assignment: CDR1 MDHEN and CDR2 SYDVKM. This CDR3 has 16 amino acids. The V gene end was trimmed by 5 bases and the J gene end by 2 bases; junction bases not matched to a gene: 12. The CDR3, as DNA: TGTGCCAGCAGTGAAAGAGGACAGGTCGTGGCCTACGAGCAGTACGTC. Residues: CASSERGQVVAYEQYV.